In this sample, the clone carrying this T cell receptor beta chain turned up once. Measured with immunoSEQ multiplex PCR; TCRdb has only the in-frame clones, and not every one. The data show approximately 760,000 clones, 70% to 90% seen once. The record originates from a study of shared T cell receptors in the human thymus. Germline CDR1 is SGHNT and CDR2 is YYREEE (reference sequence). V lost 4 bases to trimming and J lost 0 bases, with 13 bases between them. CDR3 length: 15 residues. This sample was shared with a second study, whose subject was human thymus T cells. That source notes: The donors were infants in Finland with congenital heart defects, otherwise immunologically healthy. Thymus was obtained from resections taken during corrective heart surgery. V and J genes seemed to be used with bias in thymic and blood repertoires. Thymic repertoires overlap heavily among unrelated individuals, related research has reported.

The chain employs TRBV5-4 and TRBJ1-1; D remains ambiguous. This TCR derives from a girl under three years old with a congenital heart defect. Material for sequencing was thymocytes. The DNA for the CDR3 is TGTGCCAGCAGCCCATCGAGAGCCATGAACACTGAAGCTTTCTTT. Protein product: CASSPSRAMNTEAFF.